The clone carrying this T cell receptor (beta chain) ranks as medium-sized. Amplification of TCR beta used genomic DNA extracted from peripheral blood. V lost 3 bases and J lost 1; bases outside the gene matches: 3. The CDR3 loop spans 14 amino acids. Germline V CDR1 and CDR2: SGHDT, YYEEEE. Rearranged V-D-J TRB sequences were amplified with a mixed TRB-A/B primer pool. TCRdb reprocessed the multiplex PCR reads via MiXCR and lists one record per CDR3 protein. The sample has approximately 5,900 distinct CDR3 sequences, 25% to 35% seen once; the top ten hold roughly 6.6%. This sample was taken from a study of T cell repertoires in aging, cancer and after chemotherapy.

Sequencing was done on a sample of blood. The origin of this receptor is a human donor in good health. The gene calls are TRBV5-6 and TRBJ2-5; TRBD1 matches 7 bases. The CDR3 region is CASSSTGLQETQYF. The CDR3 nucleotides are TGTGCCAGCAGCTCGACAGGGCTCCAAGAGACCCAGTACTTC.